Reported below is one TCR beta chain. This sample was included in a study of OX40 agonist ivuxolimab in advanced cancers. Study background: Among those treated, three patients had partial responses, one with hepatocellular carcinoma and two with cutaneous melanoma.

The CDR3 is 16 residues long. Germline V gene sequence: CDR1 MNHEY, CDR2 SMNVEV (reference sequence). TCRdb's copy holds only in-frame clones and misses some; the assay was immunoSEQ multiplex PCR. The sample consists of roughly 76,000 clones, around four fifths of them appearing once. The material was CD4+ or CD8+ T cells sorted from blood, obtained in a trial of the OX40 agonist ivuxolimab. The chain has TRBV27 and TRBJ2-5, with 8 bases aligning to TRBD2. With the DNA end fitting TRBJ2-7 better, the J assignment may be wrong. The receptor comes from an adult with an advanced solid tumor such as melanoma, head and neck, liver or kidney cancer. Written as DNA, the CDR3 is TGTGCCAGCAGTTTACCCACCGGGAGGGCGGATTACGAGCAGTACTTC. It yields the protein CASSLPTGRADYEQYF.